The rows below give T cell receptor beta chains drawn from one sample of a study of blood T cell repertoires in COVID-19. Profiled with immunoSEQ multiplex PCR; TCRdb holds only in-frame clones, not every one. The top ten clones hold 10% to 13% of a sample with roughly 210,000 clones, approximately 81% of them seen once. Sequenced: peripheral blood. Receptors originate from an elderly woman with COVID-19, enrolled during active disease. CDR3s include the opening cysteine and the closing phenylalanine or tryptophan. The D gene is left open where the match is weak. Clone size is not always given. Where it is, it says once, few, many or a class for expanded clones.

once | TRBJ1-5 | TRBV10-1 | NA | CASSEGGNQPQHF | TGCGCCAGCAGTGAGGGAGGGAATCAGCCCCAGCATTTT
NA | TRBJ2-7 | TRBV5-5 | NA | CASSLRGMGYEQYF | TGTGCCAGCAGCTTGCGAGGGATGGGTTACGAGCAGTACTTC
NA | TRBJ1-4 | TRBV7-9 | TRBD1 | CASTTTAGGPTNEKLFF | TGTGCCAGCACCACTACGGCAGGGGGCCCGACTAATGAAAAACTGTTTTTT
NA | TRBJ1-4 | TRBV6-1 | NA | CASSFSRGAGEKLFF | TGTGCCAGCAGTTTTTCCAGGGGCGCAGGTGAAAAACTGTTTTTT
NA | TRBJ1-1 | TRBV10-2 | NA | CASQTGANTEAFF | TGCGCCAGCCAGACAGGAGCGAACACTGAAGCTTTCTTT
NA | TRBJ2-7 | TRBV5-1 | NA | CASSLEGAYEQYF | TGCGCCAGCAGCTTGGAAGGAGCGTACGAGCAGTACTTC
NA | TRBJ2-1 | TRBV27 | NA | CASSLREASANEQFF | TGTGCCAGCAGTTTAAGGGAGGCGAGTGCCAATGAGCAGTTCTTC
once | TRBJ2-3 | TRBV9 | NA | CASSAGIVHTDTQYF | TGTGCCAGCAGCGCCGGGATTGTACACACAGATACGCAGTATTTT
NA | TRBJ1-2 | TRBV28 | NA | CASRTQGNYGYTF | TGTGCCAGCAGAACACAGGGTAACTATGGCTACACCTTC
NA | TRBJ2-3 | TRBV18 | NA | CASSSLDIDTQYF | TGTGCCAGCTCATCCCTCGACATAGATACGCAGTATTTT
NA | TRBJ1-1 | TRBV6-1 | NA | CASSAQTTRKGTEAFF | TGTGCCAGCAGTGCCCAAACGACAAGGAAGGGGACTGAAGCTTTCTTT
NA | TRBJ2-2 | TRBV7-2 | NA | CATRGLGYTGELFF | TGTGCCACTAGGGGACTTGGATACACCGGGGAGCTGTTTTTT
NA | TRBJ1-3 | TRBV3-1/TRBV3-2 | NA | CASSRTAGNTIYF | TGTGCCAGCAGCCGGACAGCCGGAAACACCATATATTTT
NA | TRBJ2-3 | TRBV20-1 | TRBD2 | CSASQGTTFTDTQYF | TGCAGTGCTAGTCAAGGGACTACCTTCACAGATACGCAGTATTTT
NA | TRBJ1-4 | TRBV28 | TRBD1 | CASSPPGTGKEKLFF | TGTGCCAGCAGTCCTCCCGGGACAGGGAAGGAAAAACTGTTTTTT
NA | TRBJ2-7 | TRBV12-3/TRBV12-4 | NA | CASSIGISYEQYF | TGTGCCAGCAGTATCGGGATCTCCTACGAGCAGTACTTC
NA | TRBJ2-4 | TRBV21-1 | NA | CASAEGPQNIQYF | TGTGCCAGCGCGGAGGGACCCCAAAACATTCAGTACTTC
NA | TRBJ2-2 | TRBV5-1 | TRBD1 | CASSPRQGATGELFF | TGCGCCAGCAGCCCCCGACAGGGTGCCACCGGGGAGCTGTTTTTT
NA | TRBJ2-5 | TRBV5-1 | TRBD2 | CASSLMGLGGETQYF | TGCGCCAGCAGCTTGATGGGACTAGGGGGTGAGACCCAGTACTTC
NA | TRBJ2-5 | TRBV3-1/TRBV3-2 | TRBD1 | CASSQADRGIETQYF | TGTGCCAGCAGCCAAGCTGACAGGGGCATAGAGACCCAGTACTTC
NA | TRBJ1-3 | TRBV28 | NA | CASSFLRAGNTIYF | TGTGCCAGCAGTTTCCTCAGGGCTGGAAACACCATATATTTT
NA | TRBJ2-1 | TRBV4-2 | NA | CASSRGERYNEQFF | TGTGCCAGCAGCCGGGGGGAGAGATACAATGAGCAGTTCTTC
NA | TRBJ1-6 | TRBV24-1 | TRBD1 | CATSDPGQVGSPLHF | TGTGCCACCAGTGACCCGGGACAGGTTGGATCACCCCTCCACTTT
NA | TRBJ1-4 | TRBV28 | TRBD1 | CASVGAGGRRLFF | TGTGCCAGCGTGGGAGCAGGGGGCAGGAGACTGTTTTTT
NA | TRBJ2-2 | TRBV6-4 | NA | CASSTQGNTGELFF | TGTGCCAGCAGTACCCAGGGGAACACCGGGGAGCTGTTTTTT
NA | TRBJ1-6 | TRBV2 | NA | CASSPQVNSPLHF | TGTGCCAGCAGTCCACAGGTTAATTCACCCCTCCACTTT
NA | TRBJ1-2 | TRBV3-1/TRBV3-2 | NA | CASSQVSDSGYTF | TGTGCCAGCAGCCAAGTTTCTGATAGTGGCTACACCTTC
NA | TRBJ1-2 | TRBV19 | TRBD1 | CASRGTGDTLSGYTF | TGTGCCAGTAGGGGGACAGGGGACACCTTAAGCGGCTACACCTTC
NA | TRBJ2-4 | TRBV5-1 | NA | CASRLQGGKNIQYF | TGCGCCAGCAGACTCCAGGGTGGCAAAAACATTCAGTACTTC
few | TRBJ1-5 | TRBV2 | NA | CASPQGDQPQHF | TGTGCCAGTCCTCAAGGGGATCAGCCCCAGCATTTT
NA | TRBJ2-2 | TRBV19 | TRBD2 | CASKGLAGGNRGELFF | TGTGCCAGTAAGGGACTAGCGGGGGGGAACCGCGGGGAGCTGTTTTTT
NA | TRBJ2-2 | TRBV5-4 | TRBD2 | CATRGFGGGPGELFF | TGTGCCACCCGAGGATTCGGGGGGGGGCCCGGGGAGCTGTTTTTT
NA | TRBJ1-2 | TRBV7-9 | NA | CASSLGQSQSGYTF | TGTGCCAGCAGCTTAGGACAGTCCCAATCTGGCTACACCTTC
NA | TRBJ1-5 | TRBV3-1/TRBV3-2 | TRBD1 | CASSRGQGNQPQHF | TGTGCCAGCAGCCGAGGACAGGGAAATCAGCCCCAGCATTTT
NA | TRBJ1-2 | TRBV11-1 | TRBD1 | CASSPDRNYGYTF | TGTGCCAGCAGCCCGGACAGGAACTATGGCTACACCTTC
NA | TRBJ2-7 | TRBV9 | NA | CASSVDGSTYEQYF | TGTGCCAGCAGCGTAGACGGGTCCACCTACGAGCAGTACTTC
NA | TRBJ1-5 | TRBV7-2 | NA | CASSLVRFNQPQHF | TGTGCCAGCAGCTTAGTCAGATTTAATCAGCCCCAGCATTTT
once | TRBJ2-3 | TRBV21-1 | NA | CASSNPQGDTSTDTQYF | TGTGCCAGCAGCAACCCCCAGGGCGATACAAGCACAGATACGCAGTATTTT
NA | TRBJ2-1 | TRBV2 | TRBD2 | CASSTSGGANNEQFF | TGTGCCAGCAGTACCAGCGGGGGGGCAAACAATGAGCAGTTCTTC
NA | TRBJ2-5 | TRBV7-2 | TRBD2 | CASSLGTSGGTETQYF | TGTGCCAGCAGCTTAGGGACTAGCGGGGGGACTGAGACCCAGTACTTC